Described below is a single TCR beta chain sequence and its context. No antigen is known for it. This sample was taken from a study of cytotoxic CD8 clonotypes in ibrutinib-treated CLL. Overall study context: Patients: roughly ten relapsed/refractory, roughly 14 treatment-naive, roughly 17 IGHV unmutated. By median about 69 months, approximately 12 had progressed and around 14 stayed remitted; responses had been 2 complete and approximately 24 partial.

The table came from immunoSEQ multiplex PCR; TCRdb's copy has only in-frame clones and leaves some out. This table holds 150,000 to 200,000 clones, 88% found once. Notes on the study in general: Relative to age-matched healthy donors, clonality at baseline was higher, and it tracked circulating CD8+ T-cell counts.

The authors obtained roughly 2 micrograms of genomic DNA from cryopreserved PBMCs for TCR beta libraries. The sample here was PBMCs, taken at disease progression, from a patient treated with ibrutinib. This receptor was taken from a human donor with chronic lymphocytic leukemia.

The CDR3 protein is CASRYEGYHEQYF. CDR3 in DNA: TGTGCCAGCCGTTACGAGGGGTACCACGAGCAGTACTTC. The chain is built from TRBV5-5 and TRBJ2-7; D possibly uses TRBD1 or TRBD2 (5 bases each). V was cut by 7 bases and J by 5 bases, with 16 bases left in between. The CDR3 covers 13 residues. The germline CDR1 and CDR2 sequences are SGHKS and YYEKEE (reference sequence).